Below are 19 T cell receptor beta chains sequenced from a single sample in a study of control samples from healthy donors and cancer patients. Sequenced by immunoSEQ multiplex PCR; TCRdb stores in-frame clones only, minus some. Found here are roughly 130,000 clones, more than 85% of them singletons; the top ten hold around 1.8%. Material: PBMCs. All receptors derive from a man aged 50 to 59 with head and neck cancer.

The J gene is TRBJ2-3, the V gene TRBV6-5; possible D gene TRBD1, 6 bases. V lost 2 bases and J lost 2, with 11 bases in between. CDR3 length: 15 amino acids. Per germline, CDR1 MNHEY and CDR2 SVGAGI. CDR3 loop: CASSYNRDNTDTQYF. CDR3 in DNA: TGTGCCAGCAGTTACAACAGGGATAACACAGATACGCAGTATTTT.

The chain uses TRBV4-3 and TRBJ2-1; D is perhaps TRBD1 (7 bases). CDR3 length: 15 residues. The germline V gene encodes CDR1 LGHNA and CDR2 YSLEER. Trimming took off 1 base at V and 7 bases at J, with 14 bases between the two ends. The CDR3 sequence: CASSQAKGAGNEQFF. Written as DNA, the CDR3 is TGCGCCAGCAGCCAAGCCAAGGGGGCGGGAAATGAGCAGTTCTTC.

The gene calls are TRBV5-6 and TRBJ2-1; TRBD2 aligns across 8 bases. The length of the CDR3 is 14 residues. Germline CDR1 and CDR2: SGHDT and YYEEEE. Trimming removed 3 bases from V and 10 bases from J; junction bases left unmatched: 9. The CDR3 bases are TGTGCCAGCAGCTGGGGACTAGGGCGTGTCGAGCAGTTCTTC. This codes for CASSWGLGRVEQFF.

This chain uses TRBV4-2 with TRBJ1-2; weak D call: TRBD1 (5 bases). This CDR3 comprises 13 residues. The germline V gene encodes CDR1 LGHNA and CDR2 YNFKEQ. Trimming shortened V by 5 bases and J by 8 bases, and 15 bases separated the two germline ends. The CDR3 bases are TGTGCCAGCAGCGAGGGGCCGTCGGGCGGCTACACCTTC. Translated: CASSEGPSGGYTF.

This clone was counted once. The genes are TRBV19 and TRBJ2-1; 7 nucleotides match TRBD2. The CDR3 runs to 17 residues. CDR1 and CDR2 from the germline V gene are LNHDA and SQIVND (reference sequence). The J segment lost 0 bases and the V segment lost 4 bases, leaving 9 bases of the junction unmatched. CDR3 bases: TGTGCCAGTAGTAATCAGTGGTCTAGCGGCTCCTACAATGAGCAGTTCTTC. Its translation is CASSNQWSSGSYNEQFF.

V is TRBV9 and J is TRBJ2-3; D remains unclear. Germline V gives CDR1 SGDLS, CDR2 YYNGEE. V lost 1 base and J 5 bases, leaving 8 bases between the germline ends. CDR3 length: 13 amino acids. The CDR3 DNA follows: TGTGCCAGCAGCGTACGGGTCTTAGATACGCAGTATTTT. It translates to CASSVRVLDTQYF.

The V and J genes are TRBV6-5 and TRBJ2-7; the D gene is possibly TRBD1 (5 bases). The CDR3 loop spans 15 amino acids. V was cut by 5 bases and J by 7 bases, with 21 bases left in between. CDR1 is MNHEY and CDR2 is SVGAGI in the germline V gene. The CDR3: CASSTAAQDLGEQYF. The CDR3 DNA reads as TGTGCCAGCAGTACAGCCGCACAGGACCTGGGGGAGCAGTACTTC.

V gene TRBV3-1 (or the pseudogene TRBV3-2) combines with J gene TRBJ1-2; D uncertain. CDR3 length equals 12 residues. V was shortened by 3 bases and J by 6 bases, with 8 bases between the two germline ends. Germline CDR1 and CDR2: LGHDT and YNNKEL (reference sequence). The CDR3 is CASSHRGDGYTF. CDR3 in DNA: TGTGCCAGCAGCCACCGCGGTGATGGCTACACCTTC.

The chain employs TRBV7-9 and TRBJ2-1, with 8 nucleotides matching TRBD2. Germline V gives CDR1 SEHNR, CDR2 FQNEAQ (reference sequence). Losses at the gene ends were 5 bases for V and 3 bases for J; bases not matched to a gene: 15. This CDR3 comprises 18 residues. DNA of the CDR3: TGTGCCAGCAGCCGCTCGGGGGGGCGGGCGGCTATCTACAATGAGCAGTTCTTC. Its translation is CASSRSGGRAAIYNEQFF.

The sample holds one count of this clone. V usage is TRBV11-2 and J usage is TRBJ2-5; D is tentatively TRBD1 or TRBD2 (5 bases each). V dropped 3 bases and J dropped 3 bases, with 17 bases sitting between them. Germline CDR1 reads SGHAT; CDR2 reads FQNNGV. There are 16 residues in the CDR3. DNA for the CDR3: TGTGCCAGCAGCTTCAATTCCGGGCAGGGAGAAGAGACCCAGTACTTC. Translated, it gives CASSFNSGQGEETQYF.

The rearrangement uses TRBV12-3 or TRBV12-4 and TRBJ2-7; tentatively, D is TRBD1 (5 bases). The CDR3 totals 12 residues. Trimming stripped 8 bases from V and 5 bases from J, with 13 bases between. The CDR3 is CASAGGAHEQYF. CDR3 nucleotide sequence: TGTGCCAGCGCCGGTGGGGCCCACGAGCAGTACTTC.

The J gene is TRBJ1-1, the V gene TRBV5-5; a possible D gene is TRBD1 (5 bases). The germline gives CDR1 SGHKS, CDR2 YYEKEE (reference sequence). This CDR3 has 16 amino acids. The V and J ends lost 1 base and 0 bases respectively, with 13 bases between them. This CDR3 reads CASSLSTGLLNTEAFF. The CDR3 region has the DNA TGTGCCAGCAGCTTGTCCACAGGTCTTTTGAACACTGAAGCTTTCTTT.

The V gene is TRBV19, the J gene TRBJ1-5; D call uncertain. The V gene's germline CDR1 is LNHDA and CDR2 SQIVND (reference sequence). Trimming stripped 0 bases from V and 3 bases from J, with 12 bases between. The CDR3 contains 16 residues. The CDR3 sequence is CASSIEYGRANQPQHF. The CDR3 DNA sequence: TGTGCCAGTAGTATAGAGTATGGGAGGGCCAATCAGCCCCAGCATTTT.

Here the CDR3 DNA reads TGCGCCAGCAGCCAAGATCCAGCAGGCCCTAGCACAGATACGCAGTATTTT. Translated: CASSQDPAGPSTDTQYF. V and J are TRBV4-3 and TRBJ2-3; D unclear. There are 17 residues in the CDR3. Trimming stripped 0 bases from V and 0 bases from J, with 13 bases between. CDR1 LGHNA and CDR2 YSLEER come from the germline V gene.

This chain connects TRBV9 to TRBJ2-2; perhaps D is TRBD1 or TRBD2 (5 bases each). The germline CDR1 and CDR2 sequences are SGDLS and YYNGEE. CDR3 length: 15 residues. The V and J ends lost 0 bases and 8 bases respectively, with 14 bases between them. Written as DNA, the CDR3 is TGTGCCAGCAGCGTAGATCTGGGGGTCGAGGGGGAGCTGTTTTTT. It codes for CASSVDLGVEGELFF.

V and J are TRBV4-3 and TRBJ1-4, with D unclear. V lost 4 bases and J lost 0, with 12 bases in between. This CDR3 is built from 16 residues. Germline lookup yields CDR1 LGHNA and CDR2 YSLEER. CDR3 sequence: CASSPRTAATNEKLFF. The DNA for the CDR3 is TGCGCCAGCAGCCCCCGGACGGCAGCAACTAATGAAAAACTGTTTTTT.

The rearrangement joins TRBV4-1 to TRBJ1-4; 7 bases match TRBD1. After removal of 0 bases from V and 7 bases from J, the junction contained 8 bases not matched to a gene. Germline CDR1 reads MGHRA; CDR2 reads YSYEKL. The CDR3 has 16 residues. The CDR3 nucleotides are TGCGCCAGCAGCCAAGACGGGACAGCCAAAGGTGAAAAACTGTTTTTT. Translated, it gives CASSQDGTAKGEKLFF.

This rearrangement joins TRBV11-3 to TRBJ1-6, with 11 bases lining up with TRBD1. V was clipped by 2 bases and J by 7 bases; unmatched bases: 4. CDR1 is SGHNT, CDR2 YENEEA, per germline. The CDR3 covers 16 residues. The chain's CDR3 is CASSLSGTGGNSPLHF. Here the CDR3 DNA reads TGTGCCAGCAGCTTAAGTGGGACAGGGGGAAATTCACCCCTCCACTTT.

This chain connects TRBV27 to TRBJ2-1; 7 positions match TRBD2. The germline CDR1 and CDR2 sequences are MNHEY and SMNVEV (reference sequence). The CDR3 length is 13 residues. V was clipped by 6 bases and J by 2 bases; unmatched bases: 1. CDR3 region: CASRLAPYNEQFF. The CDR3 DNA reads TGTGCCAGCAGACTAGCGCCCTACAATGAGCAGTTCTTC.